The source of this T cell receptor (beta chain) is a study of T cells in women clearing cervical HPV infection (dated by TCRdb to 2017 to 2018). Notes on the research overall: Cases were 20 to 25 women with histologically confirmed HPV16-related CIN3 or worse, including a couple of invasive cancers. The controls were fewer than 30 women whose single incident HPV16 infection cleared within 12 months with no development of precancer or cancer. Blood from cases was drawn at the visit where the lesion was first identified, while blood from controls was drawn once the infection was no longer detected. Among cases, blood sampling came a median of roughly 150 days after lesion detection, with an interquartile range of about 80 to 230 days. Because only a few women had HLA typing data, the possibility that HLA type acted as a confounder could not be ruled out. This exploratory proof-of-principle case-control study, nested within the Guanacaste HPV Natural History Study in Costa Rica, compared TCR repertoires among women with different cervical HPV16 outcomes. Cases and controls were matched on age within five years and on year of sample collection. Cases had a median age of almost 35 years and controls had a median age of about 41, with no significant differences in baseline characteristics. The parent cohort enrolled 10,000 or so women aged 18 or older in Guanacaste, Costa Rica, during about 1992 to 1995 and followed them for approximately seven years. As quality controls, five blinded duplicates were added to each group, bringing the total to about 60 samples made up of approximately 50 participants and about 10 replicates. Results and caveats for the whole study, not just this receptor: CIN3+ cases had significantly higher TCR repertoire richness than controls across sequencing depths, but evenness did not differ between the groups. Because the number of T cells in each sample was unknown, differences in richness could reflect differing T-cell content rather than repertoire biology. Because of the cross-sectional design, the study could not determine whether the associations came before infection or resulted from infection, and neither effector/memory subsets nor HPV-specific T cells were isolated. Cases had lower TRBV6-7 relative abundance than controls (about 0.1% versus 0.15%; Bonferroni P = 0.0008). Random forest classifiers combining richness and V gene abundances distinguished cases from controls with an estimated AUC of roughly 0.81.

The germline V gene (reference sequence) yields LNHDA for CDR1 and SQIVND for CDR2. Taken from cysteine to phenylalanine, the CDR3 has 14 residues. The CDR3 was read in part: 33 bases, with the frame set at base 1. V loses 3 bases at its end and J loses 6 bases; junction bases beyond the gene matches: 6. To note about this clone: The target of this receptor is not known. The DNA ends 3 residues before the CDR3 does, and the rest of the CDR3 is filled in from the germline J gene.

Using the immunoSEQ assay, multiplex PCR amplified TCR beta CDR3 regions from an average of around 1.2 ug of genomic DNA per sample. Primer bias was corrected in the assay by using a complete synthetic TCR repertoire to establish an amplification baseline. Amplicons were sequenced on the Illumina platform. The original methods were these. Error correction of the sequences involved clustering with frequency ratios plus a modified nearest-neighbor algorithm, after which the sequences were analyzed in the immunoSEQ Analyzer using IMGT gene definitions. At each rarefaction depth, TCR richness and evenness were averaged over 20 rarefaction repeats, and samples with fewer sequences than the depth were excluded. Wilcoxon rank sum tests with FDR correction were used to compare V, D and J gene relative abundances between the groups. In the blinded duplicates, the intraclass correlation was just under 97% for TCR richness and averaged about 80% across fewer than 80 gene segments. Drawn from immuneACCESS, this table holds only the in-frame rearrangements with V and J called that TCRdb kept. Clones are partly lost; checked studies trace under half to an unresolved V gene and leave the rest unexplained. V and J calls and clone size are copied from that table; D and trimming were computed from the DNA. The sample's own table lists roughly 32,000 clones. The ten largest clonotypes hold roughly 3.4% of the sample.

Every participant had a single incident cervical HPV16 infection, and prevalent HPV16 infections were excluded. Cervical HPV DNA was detected by MY09/MY11 PCR, and genotyping was performed by dot-blot hybridization. Approximately 15 mL of heparinized blood was centrifuged, after which the buffy coat was aliquoted, frozen at -30 degrees C, and then stored at -80 degrees C. QIAGEN kits were used to extract genomic DNA from the buffy coat specimens. The rearrangement joined TRBV19 to TRBJ2-3; 7 bases in the junction line up with TRBD1. The sequencing input was blood buffy coat. This clonotype was obtained from a woman aged 18 to 69 with a cervical HPV16 infection that either progressed to CIN3+ or cleared (not recorded which). The CDR3 corresponds to CASSMGQRLDTQYF. CDR3 DNA, as far as it was read: TGTGCCAGTAGTATGGGACAGCGTTTGGATACG.